This T cell receptor (beta chain) was sequenced for a study of cytomegalovirus exposure and HLA in healthy donors. The germline gives CDR1 SGDLS, CDR2 YYNGEE. Trimming stripped 7 bases from V and 2 bases from J, with 11 bases between. This CDR3 is 13 amino acids long. The PCR contained 60 Vbeta and 13 Jbeta primers. The assay was immunoSEQ multiplex PCR, and TCRdb's table has in-frame clones only and misses some. In the table there are 74,000 or so clones, 68% of which are singletons. Note on this clone: Its antigen remains unidentified.

The study, taken as a whole, reports: In a later analysis, a genetic analysis reported fewer productive-TCR N-insertions in an Asian-associated ancestry cluster than the cohort average. The authors excluded some V segments, including TRBV6-2 and TRBV6-3, as indistinguishable. Under in vitro conditions, a few CMV-associated chains were confirmed as specific for CMV antigens.

The sequenced sample was PBMCs. This receptor was taken from a young woman in good health and CMV-seronegative. The chain recombines TRBV9 with TRBJ2-3; weak D call: TRBD1 (7 bases). The CDR3 bases are TGTGCCAGCCAGGGGGGTTCCACAGATACGCAGTATTTT. Translated, it gives CASQGGSTDTQYF.